This section outlines one T cell receptor beta chain sequence together with its context. Original handling: By means of reference gene primer amplification, nucleated cell counts were estimated. Measured with immunoSEQ multiplex PCR; TCRdb has only the in-frame clones, and not every one. V and J calls and clone size are copied from that table; D and trimming were computed from the DNA. The sample lists around 200,000 clones, 80% to 85% occurring once. This sample was taken from a study of blood T cell repertoires in COVID-19. Study in general: The origin of the acute and convalescent COVID-19 samples was the United States, Italy and Spain. Sample material is recorded as cDNA or gDNA derived from T cells, B-cell-depleted T cells, or PBMCs.

Sequencing input: peripheral blood. The receptor comes from a human donor with acute or convalescent COVID-19. The donor label of this sample is uncertain.

The CDR3 DNA reads TGCGCCAGCAGCTTGGCGGGACAGGGGAGAGAGACCCAGTACTTC. Its translation: CASSLAGQGRETQYF. This chain joins TRBV5-1 and TRBJ2-5; 10 bases agree with TRBD1. The CDR3 runs to 15 residues. CDR1 SGHRS and CDR2 YFSETQ come from the germline V gene. J lost 4 bases, V lost 0 bases, and 3 bases had no gene match.